The clone carrying this T cell receptor (beta chain) was observed at least ten times. What it binds is unknown. For the unsorted libraries, 2 million PBMCs stored at -80 C served as input. The data derive from a study of neurological immune-mediated disorders. General study points: Private repertoires in all groups were suggested, as expanded clones shared no CDR3 amino acid sequences across subjects.

5'RACE employing 10-nucleotide random UMIs yielded the cDNA. Over 170 million TCR-beta sequences, together covering 15-18 subjects, were produced by every individual sequencing run that was carried out. Via MiXCR, TCRdb re-called the 5' RACE reads, giving one row per CDR3 protein. The data contain roughly 62,000 distinct CDR3 sequences, about an eighth of them singletons. The CDR3 is 12 amino acids. V was cut by 6 bases and J by 8 bases, with 13 bases left in between. Germline CDR1 is LGHNT and CDR2 is FRNRAP. V usage is TRBV12-5 and J usage is TRBJ1-2; maybe TRBD1 (5 bases). The receptor was derived from a man in his fifties or sixties in good health. Sequencing was performed on PBMCs. The CDR3, as DNA: TGTGCTAGTGGCCAGGGTTTGGTCGGCTACACCTTC. This codes for CASGQGLVGYTF.